These 31 T cell receptor beta chains share one sample of origin, sequenced in a study of siplizumab effects on memory and regulatory T cells. Measured with immunoSEQ multiplex PCR; TCRdb has only the in-frame clones, and not every one. The sample comprises about 120,000 clones, 93% of which are singletons, and over 0.15% rests with the top ten. Sequences were obtained from non-Treg CD4+ T cells sorted from blood. These receptors came from a human donor in good health.

V usage is TRBV4-1 and J usage is TRBJ2-1; D call uncertain. Germline V lookup: CDR1 MGHRA, CDR2 YSYEKL. The CDR3 totals 17 residues. Between the trimmed V and J ends, which lost 0 bases and 0 bases, there was a span of 12 bases. The CDR3 nucleotides are TGCGCCAGCAGCCAAGAGGGTGCAGCCAGCTCCTACAATGAGCAGTTCTTC. This translates into CASSQEGAASSYNEQFF.

This clone was seen just once. V gene TRBV27 combines with J gene TRBJ1-5; 7 bases match TRBD1. CDR3 size: 16 residues. Looked up from germline, CDR1 is MNHEY and CDR2 is SMNVEV (reference sequence). The V and J ends lost 6 bases and 0 bases, in that order; junction bases with no gene match: 8. CDR3 in DNA: TGTGCCAGCAGGCTGAGGGGACAGTATAGCAATCAGCCCCAGCATTTT. This gives the protein CASRLRGQYSNQPQHF.

The chain uses TRBV6-1 and TRBJ1-5, with D unclear. V dropped 4 bases and J dropped 2 bases, with 9 bases sitting between them. Per germline, CDR1 MNHNS and CDR2 SASEGT. This CDR3 has 14 residues. The CDR3 protein is CASSADRGNQPQHF. CDR3 bases: TGTGCCAGCAGTGCCGATCGGGGCAATCAGCCCCAGCATTTT.

The chain carries TRBV11-1 and TRBJ2-3, with 7 nucleotides matching TRBD1. Germline trimming cut 5 bases from V and 2 bases from J; bases unmatched to any gene: 7. In germline, CDR1 is SGHAT, CDR2 FQDESV (reference sequence). CDR3 length equals 15 residues. CDR3 region: CASSPMTGPTDTQYF. The CDR3 region has the DNA TGTGCCAGCAGCCCGATGACAGGGCCCACAGATACGCAGTATTTT.

The chain employs TRBV27 and TRBJ1-5; 7 bases are shared with TRBD1. CDR1 is MNHEY, CDR2 SMNVEV, per germline (reference sequence). V lost 10 bases, J lost 3 bases, and 9 bases stayed unmatched. The CDR3 has 14 residues. In DNA, the CDR3 is TGTGCCACCTCTAGGACAGGAGCCAATCAGCCCCAGCATTTT. It yields the protein CATSRTGANQPQHF.

The rearrangement uses TRBV30 and TRBJ1-5; D remains unclear. The V end lost 0 bases, the J end lost 5 bases, and 8 bases lay between the germline ends. This CDR3 contains 13 residues. Looked up from germline, CDR1 is GTSNPN and CDR2 is SVGIG (reference sequence). CDR3 in amino acids: CAWSVASDQPQHF. The CDR3 region has the DNA TGTGCCTGGAGTGTAGCGTCCGATCAGCCCCAGCATTTT.

V and J are TRBV6-4 and TRBJ1-1; the match to TRBD1 covers 8 bases. This CDR3 region has 14 residues. The germline V gene encodes CDR1 MRHNA and CDR2 SNTAGT. Trimming removed 6 bases from V and 4 bases from J; junction bases left unmatched: 7. This chain's CDR3 is CASRQDRVGTEAFF. The CDR3 bases are TGTGCCAGCAGGCAGGACAGGGTGGGCACTGAAGCTTTCTTT.

J is TRBJ2-7 and V is TRBV19; 9 nucleotides match TRBD2. J gave up 4 bases and V 6 bases, and 13 bases lay outside the gene matches. Germline CDR1 is LNHDA and CDR2 is SQIVND (reference sequence). This CDR3 region has 16 residues. CDR3 coding DNA: TGTGCCAGTAGCCCGGGGGGAGCGGGGGGCAGATACGAGCAGTACTTC. Amino acids: CASSPGGAGGRYEQYF.

This clone appeared once. J is TRBJ2-1 and V is TRBV18, with 10 bases fitting TRBD2. The CDR3 has 15 residues. The V gene's germline CDR1 is KGHSH and CDR2 LQKENI. The trim removed 2 bases at V and 3 bases at J, leaving 1 base unmatched. CDR3 protein: CASSPTSGVYNEQFF. The CDR3 DNA reads as TGTGCCAGCTCACCAACTAGCGGGGTCTACAATGAGCAGTTCTTC. The full variable domain, rest sourced from reference TRBV18 and TRBJ2-1, is NAGVMQNPRHLVRRRGQEARLRCSPMKGHSHVYWYRQLPEEGLKFMVYLQKENIIDESGMPKERFSAEFPKEGPSILRIQQVVRGDSAAYFCASSPTSGVYNEQFFGPGTRLTVL.

The rearrangement links TRBV18 to TRBJ1-1; D is ambiguous. Germline V gene lookup returns CDR1 KGHSH and CDR2 LQKENI. V lost 4 bases and J 0 bases, leaving 9 bases between the germline ends. The CDR3 consists of 14 residues. The CDR3 DNA is TGTGCCAGCTCACAGGCAGGATTGAACACTGAAGCTTTCTTT. It specifies CASSQAGLNTEAFF.

The chain has TRBV9 and TRBJ2-3; D not resolved. The CDR3 covers 14 residues. Germline V CDR1 and CDR2: SGDLS, YYNGEE. Trimming took off 4 bases at V and 0 bases at J, with 9 bases between the two ends. The CDR3 bases are TGTGCCAGCAGCCCGCGATCCAGCACAGATACGCAGTATTTT. It encodes CASSPRSSTDTQYF.

The chain couples TRBV6-5 to TRBJ1-1; perhaps TRBD1 as D (5 bases). Germline lookup yields CDR1 MNHEY and CDR2 SVGAGI. Deletions cut 1 base from V and 4 bases from J, with 13 bases between. The CDR3 is made up of 15 amino acids. CDR3 protein: CASSYYSRAGTEAFF. The CDR3 coding sequence is TGTGCCAGCAGTTACTATTCCAGGGCGGGCACTGAAGCTTTCTTT.

This clone was observed a handful of times. The chain links TRBV10-1 to TRBJ1-1; TRBD1 aligns across 9 bases. Germline V lookup: CDR1 WNHNN, CDR2 SYGVQD (reference sequence). The CDR3 has 13 amino acids. The V segment lost 7 bases and the J segment 10 bases; nucleotides outside the gene matches: 10. CDR3: CASTVGQGEGAFF. The CDR3 nucleotides read TGCGCCAGCACCGTGGGACAGGGTGAAGGAGCTTTCTTT.

The rearrangement joins TRBV12-5 to TRBJ2-2; no firm D call. The germline V gene encodes CDR1 LGHNT and CDR2 FRNRAP. Trimming took off 3 bases at V and 4 bases at J, with 3 bases between the two ends. This CDR3 is 12 amino acids long. This CDR3 is CASGLPTGELFF. CDR3 in DNA: TGTGCTAGTGGTTTACCCACCGGGGAGCTGTTTTTT.

In its sample, this clone was seen a few times. The chain links TRBV19 to TRBJ2-4; 7 bases match TRBD1. This CDR3 is built from 17 residues. Germline CDR1 reads LNHDA; CDR2 reads SQIVND (reference sequence). V lost 5 bases to trimming and J lost 0 bases; unmatched junction nucleotides: 10. The CDR3 nucleotides are TGTGCCAGTAGTCCAGGCCCGGGACAGATAGCCAAAAACATTCAGTACTTC. Translating gives CASSPGPGQIAKNIQYF.

This clone was recorded only once. V gene TRBV4-3 combines with J gene TRBJ1-3; D uncertain. V gave up 1 base and J gave up 0 bases, with 7 bases separating them. Germline CDR1 is LGHNA and CDR2 is YSLEER. CDR3 length: 15 amino acids. Here the CDR3 reads CASSQVQSSGNTIYF. CDR3 coding DNA: TGCGCCAGCAGCCAAGTCCAGAGCTCTGGAAACACCATATATTTT.

The rearrangement links TRBV4-2 to TRBJ1-3; D gene uncertain. CDR3 length: 14 residues. The germline CDR1 and CDR2 sequences are LGHNA and YNFKEQ. V was trimmed by 0 bases and J by 0 bases, leaving 3 bases between them. As DNA, the CDR3 is TGTGCCAGCAGCCAAGAACTCTCTGGAAACACCATATATTTT. It encodes CASSQELSGNTIYF.

The chain joins TRBV7-9 to TRBJ2-6; 8 nucleotides align to TRBD1. The germline gives CDR1 SEHNR, CDR2 FQNEAQ (reference sequence). After removal of 5 bases from V and 7 bases from J, the junction contained 7 bases not matched to a gene. The CDR3 is 15 residues long. The CDR3 spells CASSIGQGEANVLTF. The CDR3 coding sequence is TGTGCCAGCAGCATCGGACAGGGTGAAGCCAACGTCCTGACTTTC. The full variable domain, rest sourced from reference TRBV7-9 and TRBJ2-6, is DTGVSQNPRHKITKRGQNVTFRCDPISEHNRLYWYRQTLGQGPEFLTYFQNEAQLEKSRLLSDRFSAERPKGSFSTLEIQRTEQGDSAMYLCASSIGQGEANVLTFGAGSRLTVL.

This rearrangement joins TRBV4-2 to TRBJ2-1; D gene uncertain. CDR1 and CDR2 (germline): LGHNA, YNFKEQ. The CDR3 has 15 residues. Trimming removed 0 bases from V and 10 bases from J, with 16 bases in between. The CDR3 nucleotides are TGTGCCAGCAGCCAAGAGGCCCTGGCGATGGGAGAGCAGTTCTTC. It is translated as CASSQEALAMGEQFF.

The chain couples TRBV30 to TRBJ1-5, with a possible D match to TRBD1 (5 bases). V gave up 0 bases and J gave up 7 bases, with 7 bases separating them. Germline CDR1 is GTSNPN and CDR2 is SVGIG (reference sequence). This CDR3 contains 12 residues. The CDR3: CAWSVPGQPQHF. The CDR3 nucleotides are TGTGCCTGGAGTGTACCAGGGCAGCCCCAGCATTTT.

The chain couples TRBV28 to TRBJ2-7; TRBD1 aligns across 11 bases. The CDR3 extends over 13 amino acids. V was clipped by 11 bases and J by 7 bases; unmatched bases: 10. CDR1 MDHEN and CDR2 SYDVKM come from the germline V gene. The CDR3 loop reads CAGGQGAGGEQYF. CDR3 DNA sequence: TGTGCCGGCGGACAGGGGGCAGGTGGGGAGCAGTACTTC.

The chain uses TRBV9 and TRBJ2-6; D is unclear. V lost 0 bases to trimming and J lost 0 bases, with 10 bases between them. The CDR3 is made up of 17 amino acids. Germline V gene lookup returns CDR1 SGDLS and CDR2 YYNGEE. CDR3 coding DNA: TGTGCCAGCAGCGTAGCGGGCCAGAACTCTGGGGCCAACGTCCTGACTTTC. Amino acids: CASSVAGQNSGANVLTF.

As for this clone: The junction shows a germline mismatch at one end, possibly a read error. The chain is built from TRBV5-1 and TRBJ1-2; 9 bases agree with TRBD1. The germline V gene has CDR1 SGHRS and CDR2 YFSETQ. The CDR3 is 14 residues long. In DNA form, the CDR3 reads TGCGTCAGCAGCCCGGGACAGGGTAACTATGGCTACACCTTC. Residues: CVSSPGQGNYGYTF.

The genes are TRBV28 and TRBJ1-6; D call uncertain. Germline-derived CDR1 and CDR2 are MDHEN and SYDVKM. The length of the CDR3 is 13 residues. Deletions cut 4 bases from V and 11 bases from J, with 12 bases between. CDR3 region: CASSSPTLTPLHF. The CDR3 DNA reads TGTGCCAGCAGTTCCCCAACGTTAACACCCCTCCACTTT. The full variable domain, its missing parts supplied by reference TRBV28 and TRBJ1-6, is DVKVTQSSRYLVKRTGEKVFLECVQDMDHENMFWYRQDPGLGLRLIYFSYDVKMKEKGDIPEGYSVSREKKERFSLILESASTNQTSMYLCASSSPTLTPLHFGNGTRLTVT.

The chain joins TRBV7-9 to TRBJ1-5; no clear D gene. CDR3 length: 13 residues. The germline gives CDR1 SEHNR, CDR2 FQNEAQ (reference sequence). V lost 1 base and J 7 bases, leaving 8 bases between the germline ends. CDR3 in amino acids: CASSLGQFQPQHF. The CDR3 nucleotides read TGTGCCAGCAGCTTAGGGCAGTTCCAGCCCCAGCATTTT.

This clone showed up just a few times. The chain recombines TRBV18 with TRBJ1-5; 8 bases line up with TRBD1. This CDR3 has 16 residues. Trimming removed 0 bases from V and 7 bases from J; junction bases left unmatched: 8. The germline V gene has CDR1 KGHSH and CDR2 LQKENI. The CDR3 protein is CASSPPAGGVGQPQHF. The DNA of the CDR3 is TGTGCCAGCTCACCACCGGCAGGGGGCGTAGGGCAGCCCCAGCATTTT.

This chain links TRBV7-2 with TRBJ2-5; 7 positions match TRBD2. The CDR3 is 14 amino acids. J gave up 5 bases and V 6 bases, and 9 bases lay outside the gene matches. Per germline, CDR1 SGHTA and CDR2 FQGNSA. The DNA of the CDR3 is TGTGCCAGCAGTACCGGGACTACCAGGGAGACCCAGTACTTC. Its protein is CASSTGTTRETQYF.

The V call is TRBV7-2, the J call TRBJ1-2; 8 bases line up with TRBD1. V dropped 2 bases and J dropped 5; count of bases not matched to a gene: 4. This CDR3 spans 14 amino acids. In germline, CDR1 is SGHTA, CDR2 FQGNSA. This chain's CDR3 is CASSLSGTGYGYTF. In DNA, the CDR3 is TGTGCCAGCAGCTTATCCGGGACAGGTTATGGCTACACCTTC.

The chain carries TRBV11-1 and TRBJ2-2, with 7 bases identical to TRBD2. Germline values: CDR1 SGHAT, CDR2 FQDESV (reference sequence). V lost 5 bases, J lost 1 base, and 7 bases stayed unmatched. This CDR3 is 16 amino acids long. In DNA form, the CDR3 reads TGTGCCAGCAGCCCTTGGACTAGGGGGAACACCGGGGAGCTGTTTTTT. It yields the protein CASSPWTRGNTGELFF.

The rearrangement uses TRBV4-1 and TRBJ2-3; no firm D call. In germline, CDR1 is MGHRA, CDR2 YSYEKL. Trimming removed 1 base at V and 4 bases at J, with 6 bases between. There are 13 residues in the CDR3. The CDR3 is CASSQAAPDTQYF. The CDR3 nucleotides are TGCGCCAGCAGCCAAGCAGCCCCAGATACGCAGTATTTT.

As DNA, the CDR3 is TGCGCCACCCGTAGCGGGGGGAACACCGGGGAGCTGTTTTTT. It specifies CATRSGGNTGELFF. The chain combines TRBV10-1 with TRBJ2-2; the match to TRBD2 covers 9 bases. J gave up 1 base and V 10 bases, and 4 bases lay outside the gene matches. CDR1 WNHNN and CDR2 SYGVQD come from the germline V gene (reference sequence). The CDR3 spans 14 residues.